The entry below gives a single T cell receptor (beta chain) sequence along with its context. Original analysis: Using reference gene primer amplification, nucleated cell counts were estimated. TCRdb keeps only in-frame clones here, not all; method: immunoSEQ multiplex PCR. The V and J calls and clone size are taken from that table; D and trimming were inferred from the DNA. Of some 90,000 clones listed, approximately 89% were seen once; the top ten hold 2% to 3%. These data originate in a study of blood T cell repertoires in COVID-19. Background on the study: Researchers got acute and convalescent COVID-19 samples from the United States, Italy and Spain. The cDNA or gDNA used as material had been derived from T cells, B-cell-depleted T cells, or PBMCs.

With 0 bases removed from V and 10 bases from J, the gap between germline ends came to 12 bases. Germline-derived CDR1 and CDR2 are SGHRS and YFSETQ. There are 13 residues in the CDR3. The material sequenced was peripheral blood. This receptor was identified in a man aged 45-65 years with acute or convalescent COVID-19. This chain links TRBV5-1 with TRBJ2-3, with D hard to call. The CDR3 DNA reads TGCGCCAGCAGCTTGGCCCCAGACGGAGCGCAGTATTTT. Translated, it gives CASSLAPDGAQYF.